This T cell receptor beta chain was documented in a study of T-cell memory formation after mild COVID-19. Study information: Largely, TCR clusters stayed within a single donor.

The sample holds a few counts of this clonotype. The CDR3 length is 14 residues. Germline CDR1 MNHEY, CDR2 SVGEGT. The V segment lost 5 bases and the J segment 4 bases; nucleotides outside the gene matches: 5. TCRdb fed the 5' RACE reads into MiXCR, producing one record per CDR3 protein. The sample has approximately 230,000 distinct CDR3 sequences, roughly 17% seen once; the top ten hold around 3.7%. The TCR sequence derives from a man younger than 35 who had mild COVID-19 (a few samples of this study predate the infection). Cell type and time point are not known. Source material: PBMCs or a T cell subset sorted from them (not recorded which). This chain uses TRBV6-2 or TRBV6-3 with TRBJ1-5; 7 bases map to TRBD1. The CDR3 loop reads CASSDRERNQPQHF. In DNA, the CDR3 is TGTGCCAGCAGTGACAGGGAACGGAATCAGCCCCAGCATTTT.